A selection of T cell receptor beta chains follows, all from one sample in a study of vaccination and CD4 T cells after COVID-19. The antigens of these receptors remain unknown. TCRdb analysed the PCR reads with MiXCR anew, one entry per CDR3 protein. The repertoire consists of around 20,000 distinct CDR3 sequences, with roughly 45% occurring once and the leading ten covering 26%. The sequencing used CD4+ T cells from blood, cultured in vitro, collected before SARS-CoV-2 vaccination. The source of these receptors is a human donor who had recovered from COVID-19. Both conserved end residues are part of each CDR3. D genes are given only for firm matches. Some rows mark clone size as missing; the rest say once, few, many or name a class of expanded clone.

J gene: TRBJ1-3
clone size: .
V gene: TRBV28
D gene: .
CDR3 protein: CASSPTGRSGNTIYF
CDR3 DNA: TGTGCCAGCAGTCCCACAGGGCGCTCTGGAAACACCATATATTTT

J gene: TRBJ1-5
clone size: .
V gene: TRBV28
D gene: .
CDR3 protein: CASSFREQPQHF
CDR3 DNA: TGTGCCAGCAGTTTCAGGGAGCAGCCCCAGCATTTT

J gene: TRBJ2-5
clone size: few
V gene: TRBV6-1
D gene: TRBD2
CDR3 protein: CASSPRIAGGLGTQYF
CDR3 DNA: TGTGCCAGCAGCCCCCGGATAGCGGGGGGACTGGGGACCCAGTACTTC

J gene: TRBJ1-6
clone size: .
V gene: TRBV5-1
D gene: TRBD1
CDR3 protein: CASSWGQGGDSPLHF
CDR3 DNA: TGCGCCAGCAGCTGGGGACAGGGGGGGGACTCACCCCTCCACTTT

J gene: TRBJ2-7
clone size: few
V gene: TRBV7-2
D gene: TRBD2
CDR3 protein: CASSFDGTSGTYEQYF
CDR3 DNA: TGTGCCAGCAGCTTCGACGGGACTAGCGGAACCTACGAGCAGTACTTC

J gene: TRBJ1-2
clone size: few
V gene: TRBV2
D gene: .
CDR3 protein: CASSEVDAAGVYGYTF
CDR3 DNA: TGTGCCAGCAGTGAAGTCGACGCGGCAGGCGTCTATGGCTACACCTTC

J gene: TRBJ2-3
clone size: .
V gene: TRBV20-1
D gene: .
CDR3 protein: CSASGPTFTDTQYF
CDR3 DNA: TGCAGTGCTAGCGGGCCCACCTTCACAGATACGCAGTATTTT

J gene: TRBJ2-1
clone size: .
V gene: TRBV7-9
D gene: TRBD2
CDR3 protein: CASSSSGRVYEQFF
CDR3 DNA: TGTGCCAGCAGCTCTAGCGGGAGAGTCTATGAGCAGTTCTTC

J gene: TRBJ2-3
clone size: once
V gene: TRBV10-3
D gene: TRBD2
CDR3 protein: CATVAGGLTDTQYF
CDR3 DNA: TGTGCCACTGTAGCGGGGGGGCTTACAGATACGCAGTATTTT

J gene: TRBJ2-5
clone size: .
V gene: TRBV5-1
D gene: .
CDR3 protein: CASNPESVGETQYF
CDR3 DNA: TGCGCCAGCAACCCAGAGTCGGTCGGGGAGACCCAGTACTTC

J gene: TRBJ1-1
clone size: .
V gene: TRBV11-2
D gene: .
CDR3 protein: CASSLGVGGRLNTEAFF
CDR3 DNA: TGTGCCAGCAGCTTAGGTGTGGGGGGTCGGTTGAACACTGAAGCTTTCTTT

J gene: TRBJ1-1
clone size: few
V gene: TRBV19
D gene: .
CDR3 protein: CASSIDLGTEAFF
CDR3 DNA: TGTGCCAGTAGTATTGATTTGGGGACTGAAGCTTTCTTT

J gene: TRBJ1-5
clone size: few
V gene: TRBV6-1
D gene: .
CDR3 protein: CASRGVGDQPQHF
CDR3 DNA: TGTGCCAGCAGGGGGGTGGGGGATCAGCCCCAGCATTTT

J gene: TRBJ1-1
clone size: .
V gene: TRBV6-1
D gene: .
CDR3 protein: CASYRVGMPEAFF
CDR3 DNA: TGTGCCAGCTATAGGGTGGGGATGCCTGAAGCTTTCTTT

J gene: TRBJ2-2
clone size: .
V gene: TRBV5-4
D gene: .
CDR3 protein: CASSLGAGGTTGELFF
CDR3 DNA: TGTGCCAGCAGCTTGGGCGCTGGTGGGACCACCGGGGAGCTGTTTTTT

J gene: TRBJ1-2
clone size: .
V gene: TRBV6-1
D gene: .
CDR3 protein: CASSPHQSNGYTF
CDR3 DNA: TGTGCCAGCAGTCCACATCAGTCTAATGGCTACACCTTC

J gene: TRBJ2-2
clone size: .
V gene: TRBV20-1
D gene: TRBD1
CDR3 protein: CSAQNRGWSTGELFF
CDR3 DNA: TGCAGTGCACAAAACAGGGGATGGTCCACCGGGGAGCTGTTTTTT

J gene: TRBJ1-6
clone size: .
V gene: TRBV7-2
D gene: .
CDR3 protein: CASSLYRNSPLHF
CDR3 DNA: TGTGCCAGCAGCTTGTACCGAAATTCACCCCTCCACTTT

J gene: TRBJ2-1
clone size: once
V gene: TRBV27
D gene: TRBD2
CDR3 protein: CASSGLAGGSSYNEQFF
CDR3 DNA: TGTGCCAGCAGCGGACTAGCGGGGGGAAGCTCCTACAATGAGCAGTTCTTC

J gene: TRBJ1-6
clone size: few
V gene: TRBV7-3
D gene: .
CDR3 protein: CASSLTGVGNSPLHF
CDR3 DNA: TGTGCCAGCAGCCTAACGGGAGTGGGAAATTCACCCCTCCACTTT

J gene: TRBJ2-1
clone size: .
V gene: TRBV24-1
D gene: .
CDR3 protein: CATSDAGTFSYNEQFF
CDR3 DNA: TGTGCCACCAGTGATGCCGGGACTTTCTCCTACAATGAGCAGTTCTTC

J gene: TRBJ2-3
clone size: .
V gene: TRBV7-9
D gene: .
CDR3 protein: CASNPPRSLSRSGTDTQYF
CDR3 DNA: TGTGCCAGCAACCCCCCCCGGTCCCTCTCCCGAAGCGGCACAGATACGCAGTATTTT

J gene: TRBJ2-7
clone size: .
V gene: TRBV10-1
D gene: .
CDR3 protein: CASSEFLSIRAYEQYF
CDR3 DNA: TGCGCCAGCAGTGAGTTCTTGAGTATCAGGGCCTACGAGCAGTACTTC

J gene: TRBJ1-1
clone size: .
V gene: TRBV7-9
D gene: .
CDR3 protein: CASSIRTPNQGNTEAFF
CDR3 DNA: TGTGCCAGCAGCATTCGGACACCTAACCAAGGGAACACTGAAGCTTTCTTT

J gene: TRBJ1-5
clone size: .
V gene: TRBV5-8
D gene: TRBD1
CDR3 protein: CASSFFRGTGGVGQPQHF
CDR3 DNA: TGTGCCAGCAGCTTCTTTCGCGGCACAGGGGGCGTTGGTCAGCCCCAGCATTTT

J gene: TRBJ1-2
clone size: .
V gene: TRBV11-3
D gene: TRBD1
CDR3 protein: CASSYQRTGAGDGYTF
CDR3 DNA: TGTGCCAGCAGCTACCAACGGACAGGGGCCGGTGATGGCTACACCTTC

J gene: TRBJ1-1
clone size: few
V gene: TRBV6-2/TRBV6-3
D gene: TRBD1
CDR3 protein: CASSYWGQVTDTEAFF
CDR3 DNA: TGTGCCAGCAGTTACTGGGGACAGGTGACGGACACTGAAGCTTTCTTT

J gene: TRBJ1-1
clone size: few
V gene: TRBV20-1
D gene: .
CDR3 protein: CSANDYGSVNTEAFF
CDR3 DNA: TGCAGTGCTAACGATTACGGGAGCGTGAACACTGAAGCTTTCTTT

J gene: TRBJ1-1
clone size: .
V gene: TRBV10-3
D gene: .
CDR3 protein: CAISARRDATEAFF
CDR3 DNA: TGTGCCATCAGTGCGCGCAGGGACGCCACTGAAGCTTTCTTT

J gene: TRBJ2-7
clone size: few
V gene: TRBV2
D gene: .
CDR3 protein: CASSARVDSYEQYF
CDR3 DNA: TGTGCCAGCAGTGCACGGGTCGACTCCTACGAGCAGTACTTC

J gene: TRBJ2-3
clone size: once
V gene: TRBV10-3
D gene: TRBD1
CDR3 protein: CAISTGGGSTDTQYF
CDR3 DNA: TGTGCCATCAGCACAGGGGGCGGGAGCACAGATACGCAGTATTTT

J gene: TRBJ2-7
clone size: .
V gene: TRBV6-1
D gene: TRBD1
CDR3 protein: CATTLGQGSYEQYF
CDR3 DNA: TGTGCCACCACTTTGGGACAGGGCTCCTACGAGCAGTACTTC

J gene: TRBJ1-2
clone size: .
V gene: TRBV6-1
D gene: .
CDR3 protein: CASSALAVSGYTF
CDR3 DNA: TGTGCCAGCAGCGCCTTGGCCGTCTCCGGCTACACCTTC

J gene: TRBJ2-3
clone size: .
V gene: TRBV19
D gene: TRBD2
CDR3 protein: CASLLSGGAGTDTQYF
CDR3 DNA: TGTGCCAGCCTTCTTTCCGGGGGGGCTGGCACAGATACGCAGTATTTT

J gene: TRBJ1-1
clone size: .
V gene: TRBV6-4
D gene: .
CDR3 protein: CASRQDMNTEAFF
CDR3 DNA: TGTGCCAGCAGACAAGACATGAACACTGAAGCTTTCTTT

J gene: TRBJ2-7
clone size: .
V gene: TRBV7-2
D gene: .
CDR3 protein: CASSYDGVSSYEQYF
CDR3 DNA: TGTGCCAGCAGCTATGACGGAGTGAGCTCCTACGAGCAGTACTTC

J gene: TRBJ2-6
clone size: .
V gene: TRBV7-2
D gene: .
CDR3 protein: CASSLEGSHSGANVLTF
CDR3 DNA: TGTGCCAGCAGCTTAGAGGGCAGTCACTCTGGGGCCAACGTCCTGACTTTC

J gene: TRBJ2-7
clone size: .
V gene: TRBV12-3/TRBV12-4
D gene: .
CDR3 protein: CAILRPGSYEQYF
CDR3 DNA: TGTGCCATCCTCCGACCGGGCTCCTACGAGCAGTACTTC

J gene: TRBJ2-1
clone size: once
V gene: TRBV6-1
D gene: TRBD2
CDR3 protein: CATVSGGIYNEQFF
CDR3 DNA: TGTGCCACCGTTAGCGGGGGAATTTACAATGAGCAGTTCTTC

J gene: TRBJ2-7
clone size: once
V gene: TRBV6-2/TRBV6-3
D gene: .
CDR3 protein: CASSHPGYDEQYF
CDR3 DNA: TGTGCCAGCAGTCACCCGGGGTACGACGAGCAGTACTTC

J gene: TRBJ1-2
clone size: .
V gene: TRBV5-1
D gene: .
CDR3 protein: CASSPRSNRQVSLGYTF
CDR3 DNA: TGCGCCAGCAGCCCACGGTCAAATCGACAGGTGTCGTTAGGCTACACCTTC

J gene: TRBJ1-2
clone size: .
V gene: TRBV4-3
D gene: .
CDR3 protein: CASSQAMGNYGYTF
CDR3 DNA: TGCGCCAGCAGCCAAGCTATGGGGAACTATGGCTACACCTTC

J gene: TRBJ1-1
clone size: .
V gene: TRBV28
D gene: TRBD1
CDR3 protein: CASRSGTANTEAFF
CDR3 DNA: TGTGCCAGCAGGTCCGGGACAGCGAACACTGAAGCTTTCTTT

J gene: TRBJ1-2
clone size: .
V gene: TRBV28
D gene: .
CDR3 protein: CASSIGPNGYTF
CDR3 DNA: TGTGCCAGCAGTATTGGACCGAATGGCTACACCTTC

J gene: TRBJ1-1
clone size: .
V gene: TRBV5-1
D gene: TRBD1
CDR3 protein: CASSSQTGGNTEAFF
CDR3 DNA: TGCGCCAGCAGCTCACAGACAGGGGGGAACACTGAAGCTTTCTTT